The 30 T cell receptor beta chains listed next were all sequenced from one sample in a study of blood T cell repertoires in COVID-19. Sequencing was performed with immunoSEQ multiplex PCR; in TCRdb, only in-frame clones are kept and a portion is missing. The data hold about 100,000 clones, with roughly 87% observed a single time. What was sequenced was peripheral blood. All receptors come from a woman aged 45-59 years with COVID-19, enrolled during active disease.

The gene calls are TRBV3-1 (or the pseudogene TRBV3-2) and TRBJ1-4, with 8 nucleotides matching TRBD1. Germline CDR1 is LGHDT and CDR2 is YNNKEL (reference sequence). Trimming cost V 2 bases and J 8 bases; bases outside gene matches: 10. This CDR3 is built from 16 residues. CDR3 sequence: CASSQPRTGLEEKLFF. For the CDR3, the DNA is TGTGCCAGCAGCCAACCCAGGACAGGGCTCGAGGAAAAACTGTTTTTT.

CDR3 amino acids: CASSTRHPGQGEAFF. The CDR3 nucleotides are TGTGCCAGCAGCACCCGCCACCCGGGACAGGGGGAAGCTTTCTTT. The chain uses TRBV21-1 and TRBJ1-1; the tabulated D call, TRBD1, remains unverified against the DNA. TRBV21-1 constitutes a pseudogene. The CDR3 is made up of 15 amino acids.

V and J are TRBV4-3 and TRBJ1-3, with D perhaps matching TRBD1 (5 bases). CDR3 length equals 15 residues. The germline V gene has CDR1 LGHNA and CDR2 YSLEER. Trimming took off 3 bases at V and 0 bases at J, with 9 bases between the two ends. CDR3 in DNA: TGCGCCAGCAGCCAGGCAGGGCTCTCTGGAAACACCATATATTTT. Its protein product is CASSQAGLSGNTIYF.

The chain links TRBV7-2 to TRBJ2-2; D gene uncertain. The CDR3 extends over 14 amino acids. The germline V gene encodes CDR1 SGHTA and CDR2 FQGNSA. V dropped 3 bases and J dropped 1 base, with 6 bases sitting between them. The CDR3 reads CASSFSGNTGELFF. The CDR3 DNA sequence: TGTGCCAGCAGCTTTTCAGGGAACACCGGGGAGCTGTTTTTT.

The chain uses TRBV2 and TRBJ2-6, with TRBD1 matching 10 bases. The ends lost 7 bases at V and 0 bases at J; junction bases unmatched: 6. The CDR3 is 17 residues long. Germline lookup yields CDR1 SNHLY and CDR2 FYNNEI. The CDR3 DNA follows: TGTGCCAGCACCGGGACAGGGGCACACTCTGGGGCCAACGTCCTGACTTTC. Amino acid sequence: CASTGTGAHSGANVLTF.

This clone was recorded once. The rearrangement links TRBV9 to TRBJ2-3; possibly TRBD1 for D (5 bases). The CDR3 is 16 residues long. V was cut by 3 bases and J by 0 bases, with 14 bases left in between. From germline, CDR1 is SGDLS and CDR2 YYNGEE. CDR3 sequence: CASSETTVYSTDTQYF. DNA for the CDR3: TGTGCCAGCAGCGAGACGACAGTCTATAGCACAGATACGCAGTATTTT.

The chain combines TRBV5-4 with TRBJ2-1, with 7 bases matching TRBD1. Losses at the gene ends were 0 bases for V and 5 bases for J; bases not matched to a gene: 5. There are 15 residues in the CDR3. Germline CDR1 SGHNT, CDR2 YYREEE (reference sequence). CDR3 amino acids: CASSLAYTGDNEQFF. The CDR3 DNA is TGTGCCAGCAGCTTGGCCTATACAGGGGACAATGAGCAGTTCTTC.

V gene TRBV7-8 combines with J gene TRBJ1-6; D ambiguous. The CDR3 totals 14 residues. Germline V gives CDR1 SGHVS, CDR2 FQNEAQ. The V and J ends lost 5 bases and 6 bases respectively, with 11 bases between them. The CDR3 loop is CASSLGRFNSPLHF. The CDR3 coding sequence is TGTGCCAGCAGCCTTGGGAGATTTAATTCACCCCTCCACTTT.

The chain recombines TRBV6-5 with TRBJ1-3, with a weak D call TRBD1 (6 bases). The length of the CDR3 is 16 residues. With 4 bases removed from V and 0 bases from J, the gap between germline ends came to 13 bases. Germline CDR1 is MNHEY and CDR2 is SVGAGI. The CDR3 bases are TGTGCCAGCAGTTCAGTCCAAGGGGGCTCTGGAAACACCATATATTTT. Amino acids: CASSSVQGGSGNTIYF.

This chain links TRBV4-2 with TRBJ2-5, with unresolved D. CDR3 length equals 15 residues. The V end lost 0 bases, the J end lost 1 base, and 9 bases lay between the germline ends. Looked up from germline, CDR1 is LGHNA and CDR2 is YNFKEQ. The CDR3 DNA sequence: TGTGCCAGCAGCCAAGATGGGCGCGCCCAAGAGACCCAGTACTTC. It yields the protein CASSQDGRAQETQYF.

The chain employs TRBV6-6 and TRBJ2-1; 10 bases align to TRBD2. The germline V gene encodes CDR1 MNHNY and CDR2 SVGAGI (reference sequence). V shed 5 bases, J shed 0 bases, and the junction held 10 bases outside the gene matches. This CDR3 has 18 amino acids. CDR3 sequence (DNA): TGTGCCAGCAGTCGCCTCGGTAGCGGGGGGCACTCCTACAATGAGCAGTTCTTC. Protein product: CASSRLGSGGHSYNEQFF.

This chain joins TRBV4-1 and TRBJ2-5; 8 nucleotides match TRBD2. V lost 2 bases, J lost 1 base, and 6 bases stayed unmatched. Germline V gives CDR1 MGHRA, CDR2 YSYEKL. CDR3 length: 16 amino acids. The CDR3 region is CASSQHLSGTQETQYF. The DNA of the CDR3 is TGCGCCAGCAGCCAACACCTTAGCGGGACCCAAGAGACCCAGTACTTC.

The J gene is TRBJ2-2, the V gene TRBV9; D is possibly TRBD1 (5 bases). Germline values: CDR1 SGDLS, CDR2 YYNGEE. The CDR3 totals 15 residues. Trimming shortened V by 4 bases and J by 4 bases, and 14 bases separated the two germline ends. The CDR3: CASSPQGFGTGELFF. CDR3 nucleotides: TGTGCCAGCAGCCCCCAGGGTTTTGGCACCGGGGAGCTGTTTTTT.

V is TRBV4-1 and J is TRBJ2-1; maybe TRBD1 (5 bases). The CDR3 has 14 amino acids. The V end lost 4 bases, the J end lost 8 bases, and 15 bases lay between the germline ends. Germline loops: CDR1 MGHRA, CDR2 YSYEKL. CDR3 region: CASSPSAGNHEQFF. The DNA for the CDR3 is TGCGCCAGCAGCCCGTCGGCAGGGAACCATGAGCAGTTCTTC.

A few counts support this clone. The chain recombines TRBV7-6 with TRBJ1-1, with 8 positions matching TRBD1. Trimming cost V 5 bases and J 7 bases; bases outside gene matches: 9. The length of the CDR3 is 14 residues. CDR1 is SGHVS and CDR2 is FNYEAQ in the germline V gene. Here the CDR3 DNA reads TGTGCCAGCAGCCCAAGACAGGGGTCCCTTGAAGCTTTCTTT. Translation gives CASSPRQGSLEAFF.

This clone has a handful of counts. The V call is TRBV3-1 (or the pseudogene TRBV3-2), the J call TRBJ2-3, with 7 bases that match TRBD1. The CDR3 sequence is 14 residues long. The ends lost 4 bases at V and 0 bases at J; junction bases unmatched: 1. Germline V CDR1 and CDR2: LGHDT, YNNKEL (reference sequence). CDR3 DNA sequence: TGTGCCAGCAGCCCGACAGGGAGCACAGATACGCAGTATTTT. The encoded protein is CASSPTGSTDTQYF.

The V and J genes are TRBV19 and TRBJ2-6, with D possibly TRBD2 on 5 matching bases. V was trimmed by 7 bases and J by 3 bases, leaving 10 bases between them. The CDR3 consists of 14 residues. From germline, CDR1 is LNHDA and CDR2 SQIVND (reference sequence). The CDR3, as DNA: TGTGCCAGTACTCAGGCGGGTGGGGCCAACGTCCTGACTTTC. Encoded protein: CASTQAGGANVLTF. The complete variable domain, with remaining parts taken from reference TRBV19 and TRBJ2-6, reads DGGITQSPKYLFRKEGQNVTLSCEQNLNHDAMYWYRQDPGQGLRLIYYSQIVNDFQKGDIAEGYSVSREKKESFPLTVTSAQKNPTAFYLCASTQAGGANVLTFGAGSRLTVL.

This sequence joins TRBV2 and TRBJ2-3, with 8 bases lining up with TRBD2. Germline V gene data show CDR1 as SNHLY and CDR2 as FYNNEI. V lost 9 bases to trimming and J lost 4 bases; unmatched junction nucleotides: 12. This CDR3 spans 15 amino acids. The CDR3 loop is CASQRGGPAADTQYF. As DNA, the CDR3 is TGTGCCAGTCAACGGGGGGGCCCCGCGGCAGATACGCAGTATTTT. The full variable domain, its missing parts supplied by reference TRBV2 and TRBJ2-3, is EPEVTQTPSHQVTQMGQEVILRCVPISNHLYFYWYRQILGQKVEFLVSFYNNEISEKSEIFDDQFSVERPDGSNFTLKIRSTKLEDSAMYFCASQRGGPAADTQYFGPGTRLTVL.

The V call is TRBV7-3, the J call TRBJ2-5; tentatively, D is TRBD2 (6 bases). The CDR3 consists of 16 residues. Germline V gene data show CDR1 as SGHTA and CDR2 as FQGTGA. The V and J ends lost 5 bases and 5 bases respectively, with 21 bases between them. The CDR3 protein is CASSPNVGGSSETQYF. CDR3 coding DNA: TGTGCCAGCAGCCCTAACGTCGGGGGATCGTCGGAGACCCAGTACTTC.

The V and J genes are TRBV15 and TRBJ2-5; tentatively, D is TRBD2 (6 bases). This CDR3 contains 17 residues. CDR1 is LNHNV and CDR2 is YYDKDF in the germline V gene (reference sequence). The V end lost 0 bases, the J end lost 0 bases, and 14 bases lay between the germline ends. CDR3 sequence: CATSRDLASVDQETQYF. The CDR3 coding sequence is TGTGCCACCAGCAGAGATCTGGCTAGCGTAGACCAAGAGACCCAGTACTTC.

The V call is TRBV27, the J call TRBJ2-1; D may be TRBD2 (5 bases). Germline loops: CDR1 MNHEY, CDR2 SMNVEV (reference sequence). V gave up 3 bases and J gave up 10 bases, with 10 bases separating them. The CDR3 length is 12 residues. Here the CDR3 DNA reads TGTGCCAGCAGTTTCCCCGGGAACGAGCAGTTCTTC. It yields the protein CASSFPGNEQFF.

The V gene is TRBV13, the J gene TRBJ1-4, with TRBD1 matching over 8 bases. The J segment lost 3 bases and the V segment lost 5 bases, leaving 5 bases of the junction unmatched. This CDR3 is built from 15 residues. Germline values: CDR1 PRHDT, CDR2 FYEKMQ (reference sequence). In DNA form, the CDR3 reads TGTGCCAGCAGCCATTCCAGGGGGCCTAATGAAAAACTGTTTTTT. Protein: CASSHSRGPNEKLFF.

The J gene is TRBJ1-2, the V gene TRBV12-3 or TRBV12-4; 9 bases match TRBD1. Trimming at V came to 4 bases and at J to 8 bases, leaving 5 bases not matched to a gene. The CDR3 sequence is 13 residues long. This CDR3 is CASSSQGAGGYTF. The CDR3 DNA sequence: TGTGCCAGCAGTTCACAGGGGGCAGGGGGCTACACCTTC.

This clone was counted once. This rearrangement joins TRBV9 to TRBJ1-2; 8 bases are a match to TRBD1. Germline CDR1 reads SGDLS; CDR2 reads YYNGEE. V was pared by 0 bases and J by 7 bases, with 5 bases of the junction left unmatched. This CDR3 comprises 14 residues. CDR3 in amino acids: CASSVGRGQGGYTF. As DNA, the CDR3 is TGTGCCAGCAGCGTAGGCAGGGGGCAAGGTGGCTACACCTTC.

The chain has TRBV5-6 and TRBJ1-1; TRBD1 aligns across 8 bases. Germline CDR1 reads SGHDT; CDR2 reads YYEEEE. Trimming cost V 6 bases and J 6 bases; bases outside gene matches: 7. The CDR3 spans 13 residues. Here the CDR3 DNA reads TGTGCCAGCACCCACAGGGGGGTGCCTGAAGCTTTCTTT. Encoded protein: CASTHRGVPEAFF.

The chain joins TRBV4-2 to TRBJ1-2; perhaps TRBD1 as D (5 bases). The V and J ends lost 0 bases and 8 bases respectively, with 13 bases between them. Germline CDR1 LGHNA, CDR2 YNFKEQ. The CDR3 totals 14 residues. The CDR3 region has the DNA TGTGCCAGCAGCCAAGATTCGACAGCGAGAGGCTACACCTTC. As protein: CASSQDSTARGYTF.

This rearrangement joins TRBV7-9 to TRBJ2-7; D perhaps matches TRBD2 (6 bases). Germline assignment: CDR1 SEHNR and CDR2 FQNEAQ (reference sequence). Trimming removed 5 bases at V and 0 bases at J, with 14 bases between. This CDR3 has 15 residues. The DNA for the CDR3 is TGTGCCAGCAGCCCCCACCCGGGACTCTCCTACGAGCAGTACTTC. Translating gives CASSPHPGLSYEQYF.

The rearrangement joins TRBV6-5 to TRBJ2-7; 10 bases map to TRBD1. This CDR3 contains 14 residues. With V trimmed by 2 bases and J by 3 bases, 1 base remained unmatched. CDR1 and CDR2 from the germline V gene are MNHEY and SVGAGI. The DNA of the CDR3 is TGTGCCAGCAGTTACGGGACAGGGGACTACGAGCAGTACTTC. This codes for CASSYGTGDYEQYF.

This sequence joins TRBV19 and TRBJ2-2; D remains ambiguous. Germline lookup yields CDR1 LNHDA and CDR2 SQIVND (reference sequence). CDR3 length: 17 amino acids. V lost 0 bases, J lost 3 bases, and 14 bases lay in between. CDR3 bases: TGTGCCAGTAGTATAGAGCGGTGGGTTAGTGACACCGGGGAGCTGTTTTTT. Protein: CASSIERWVSDTGELFF.

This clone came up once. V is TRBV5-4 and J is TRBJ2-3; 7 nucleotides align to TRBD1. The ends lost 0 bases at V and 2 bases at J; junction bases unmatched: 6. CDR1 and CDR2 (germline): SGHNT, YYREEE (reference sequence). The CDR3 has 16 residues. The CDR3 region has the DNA TGTGCCAGCAGCTTGGACAGGGGATATTTCACAGATACGCAGTATTTT. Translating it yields CASSLDRGYFTDTQYF. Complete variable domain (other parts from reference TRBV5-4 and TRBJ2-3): ETGVTQSPTHLIKTRGQQVTLRCSSQSGHNTVSWYQQALGQGPQFIFQYYREEENGRGNFPPRFSGLQFPNYSSELNVNALELDDSALYLCASSLDRGYFTDTQYFGPGTRLTVL.